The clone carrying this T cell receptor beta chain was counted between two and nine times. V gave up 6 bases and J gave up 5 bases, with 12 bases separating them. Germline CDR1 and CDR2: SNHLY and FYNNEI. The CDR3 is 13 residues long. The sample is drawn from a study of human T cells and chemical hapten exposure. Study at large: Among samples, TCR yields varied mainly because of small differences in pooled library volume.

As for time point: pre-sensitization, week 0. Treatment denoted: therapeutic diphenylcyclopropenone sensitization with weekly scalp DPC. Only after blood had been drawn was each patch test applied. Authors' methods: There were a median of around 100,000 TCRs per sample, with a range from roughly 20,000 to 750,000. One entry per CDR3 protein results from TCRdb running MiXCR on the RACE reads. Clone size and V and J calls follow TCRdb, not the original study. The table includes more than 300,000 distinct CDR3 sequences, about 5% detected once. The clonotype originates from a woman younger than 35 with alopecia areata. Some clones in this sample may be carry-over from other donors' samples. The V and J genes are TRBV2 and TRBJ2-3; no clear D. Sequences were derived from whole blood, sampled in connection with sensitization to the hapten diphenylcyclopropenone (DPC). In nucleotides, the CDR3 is TGTGCCAGCAGGGGCGACACACAAGATACGCAGTATTTT. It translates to CASRGDTQDTQYF.